This entry is about one TCR beta chain. This sample was included in a study of cytotoxic CD8 clonotypes in ibrutinib-treated CLL. TCRdb's table, derived via immunoSEQ multiplex PCR, lists solely in-frame clones and lacks some. The top ten hold around 30% of the sample, which has more than 140,000 clones, 60% to 80% seen once. Trimming pared 5 bases from V and 14 bases from J, leaving 16 bases between. CDR1 and CDR2 (germline): MNHEY, SVGAGI. CDR3 length: 13 amino acids. The source of this sequence is a human donor with chronic lymphocytic leukemia. V is TRBV6-5 and J is TRBJ1-6; D unclear. This material consisted of PBMCs, taken after 12 months of ibrutinib treatment. The CDR3 sequence is CASSEAGIRALHF. Here the CDR3 DNA reads TGTGCCAGCAGTGAAGCGGGGATTCGAGCCCTCCACTTT.